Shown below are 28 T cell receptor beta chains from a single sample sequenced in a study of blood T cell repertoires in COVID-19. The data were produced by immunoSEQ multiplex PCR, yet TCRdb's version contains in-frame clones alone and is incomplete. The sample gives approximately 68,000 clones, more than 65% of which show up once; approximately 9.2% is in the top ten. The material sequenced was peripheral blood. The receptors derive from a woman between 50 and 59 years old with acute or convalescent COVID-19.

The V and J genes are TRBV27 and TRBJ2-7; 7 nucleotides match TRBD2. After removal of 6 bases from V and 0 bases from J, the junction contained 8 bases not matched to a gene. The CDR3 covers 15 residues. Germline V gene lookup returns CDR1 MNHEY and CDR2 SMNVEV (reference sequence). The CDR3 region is CASSQLAISSYEQYF. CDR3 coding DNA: TGTGCCAGCAGCCAACTAGCGATTAGCTCCTACGAGCAGTACTTC.

Here the CDR3 DNA reads TGTGCCAGCAGCTCCACGGGACTAGCGGGACGTGAGCAGTACTTC. It encodes CASSSTGLAGREQYF. The rearrangement uses TRBV7-8 and TRBJ2-7; TRBD2 matches 13 bases. This CDR3 has 15 amino acids. The germline CDR1 and CDR2 sequences are SGHVS and FQNEAQ. V lost 4 bases and J lost 7; bases outside the gene matches: 7.

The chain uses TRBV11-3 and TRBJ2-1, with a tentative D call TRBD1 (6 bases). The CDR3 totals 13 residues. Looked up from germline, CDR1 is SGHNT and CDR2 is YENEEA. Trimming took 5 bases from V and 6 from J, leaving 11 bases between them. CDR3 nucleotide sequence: TGTGCCAGCAGCATGGGACAATTCAATGAGCAGTTCTTC. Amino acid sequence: CASSMGQFNEQFF.

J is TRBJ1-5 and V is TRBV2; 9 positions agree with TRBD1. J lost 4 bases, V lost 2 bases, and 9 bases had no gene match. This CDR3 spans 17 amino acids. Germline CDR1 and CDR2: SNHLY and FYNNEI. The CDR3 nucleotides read TGTGCCAGCAGTGAAATGATTCCCGACAGGGGGAATCAGCCCCAGCATTTT. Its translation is CASSEMIPDRGNQPQHF.

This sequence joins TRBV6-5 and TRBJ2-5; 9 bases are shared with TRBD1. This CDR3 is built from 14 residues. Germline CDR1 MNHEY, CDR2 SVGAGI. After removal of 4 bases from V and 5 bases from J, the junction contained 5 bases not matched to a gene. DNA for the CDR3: TGTGCCAGCAGTTCGTGGGACAGGGTGGAGACCCAGTACTTC. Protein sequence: CASSSWDRVETQYF.

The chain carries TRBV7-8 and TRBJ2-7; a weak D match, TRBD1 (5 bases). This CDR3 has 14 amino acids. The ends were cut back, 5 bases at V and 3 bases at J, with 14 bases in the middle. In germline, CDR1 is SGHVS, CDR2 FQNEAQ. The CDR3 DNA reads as TGTGCCAGCAGCACCCCGGACGGACACTACGAGCAGTACTTC. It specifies CASSTPDGHYEQYF. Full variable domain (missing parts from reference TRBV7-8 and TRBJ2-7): GAGVSQSPRYKVAKRGQDVALRCDPISGHVSLFWYQQALGQGPEFLTYFQNEAQLDKSGLPSDRFFAERPEGSVSTLKIQRTQQEDSAVYLCASSTPDGHYEQYFGPGTRLTVT.

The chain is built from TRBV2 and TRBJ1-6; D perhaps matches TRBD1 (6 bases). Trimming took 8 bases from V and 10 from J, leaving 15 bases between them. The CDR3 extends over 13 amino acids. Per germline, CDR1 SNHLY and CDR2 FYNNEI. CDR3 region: CASRGEGESPLHF. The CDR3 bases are TGTGCCAGCCGGGGTGAGGGGGAATCACCCCTCCACTTT.

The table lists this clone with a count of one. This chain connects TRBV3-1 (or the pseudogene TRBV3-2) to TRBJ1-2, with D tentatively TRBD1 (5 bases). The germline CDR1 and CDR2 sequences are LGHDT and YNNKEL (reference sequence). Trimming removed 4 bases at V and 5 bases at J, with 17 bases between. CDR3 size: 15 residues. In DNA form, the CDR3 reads TGTGCCAGCAGCCTTACACCCCAGGGCCATTATGGCTACACCTTC. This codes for CASSLTPQGHYGYTF.

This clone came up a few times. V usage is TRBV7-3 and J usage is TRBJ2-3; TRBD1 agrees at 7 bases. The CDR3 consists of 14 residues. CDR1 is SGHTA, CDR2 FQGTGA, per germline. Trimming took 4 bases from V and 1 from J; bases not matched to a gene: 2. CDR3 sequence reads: CASSSGQRTDTQYF. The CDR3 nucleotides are TGTGCCAGCAGCTCGGGACAGCGCACAGATACGCAGTATTTT.

CDR3 bases: TGCAGCCCGGCCCGACAGGGGAACACTGAAGCTTTCTTT. Amino acid sequence: CSPARQGNTEAFF. The chain links TRBV29-1 to TRBJ1-1; TRBD1 matches 7 bases. The CDR3 sequence is 13 residues long. V lost 8 bases, J lost 1 base, and 7 bases stayed unmatched. Germline-derived CDR1 and CDR2 are SQVTM and ANQGSEA.

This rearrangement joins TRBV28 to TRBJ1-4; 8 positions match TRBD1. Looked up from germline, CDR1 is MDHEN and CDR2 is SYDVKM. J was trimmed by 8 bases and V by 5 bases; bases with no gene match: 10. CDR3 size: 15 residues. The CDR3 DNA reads TGTGCCAGCAGTCCGGCCAGGGACAGGAAGGAAAAACTGTTTTTT. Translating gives CASSPARDRKEKLFF. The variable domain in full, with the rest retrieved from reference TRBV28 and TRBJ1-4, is DVKVTQSSRYLVKRTGEKVFLECVQDMDHENMFWYRQDPGLGLRLIYFSYDVKMKEKGDIPEGYSVSREKKERFSLILESASTNQTSMYLCASSPARDRKEKLFFGSGTQLSVL.

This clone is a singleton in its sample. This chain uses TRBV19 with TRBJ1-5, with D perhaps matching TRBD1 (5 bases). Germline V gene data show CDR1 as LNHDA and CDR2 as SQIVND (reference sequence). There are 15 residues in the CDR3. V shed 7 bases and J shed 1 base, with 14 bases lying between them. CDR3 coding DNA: TGTGCCAGTACTTATCGAACAGGAAGCAATCAGCCCCAGCATTTT. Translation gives CASTYRTGSNQPQHF.

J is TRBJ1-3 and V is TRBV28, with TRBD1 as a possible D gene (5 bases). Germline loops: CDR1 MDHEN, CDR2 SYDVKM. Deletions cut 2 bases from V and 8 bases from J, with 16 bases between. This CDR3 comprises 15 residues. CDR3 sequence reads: CASSLGTNPEDTIYF. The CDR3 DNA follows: TGTGCCAGCAGTTTAGGGACTAACCCAGAGGACACCATATATTTT.

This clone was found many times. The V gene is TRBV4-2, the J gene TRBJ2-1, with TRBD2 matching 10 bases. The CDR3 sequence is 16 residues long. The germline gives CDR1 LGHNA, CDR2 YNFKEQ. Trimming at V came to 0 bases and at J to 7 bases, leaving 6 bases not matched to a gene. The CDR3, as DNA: TGTGCCAGCAGCCAAGATTGGGCTAGCGGGAGTAATGAGCAGTTCTTC. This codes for CASSQDWASGSNEQFF.

CDR3 DNA: TGCGCCAGCAGTTCAACCAGGGGGAGCTCCTACAATGAGCAGTTCTTC. This gives the protein CASSSTRGSSYNEQFF. The rearrangement joins TRBV10-1 to TRBJ2-1, with 7 bases that match TRBD1. CDR3 length: 16 residues. The germline CDR1 and CDR2 sequences are WNHNN and SYGVQD (reference sequence). Trimming took 5 bases from V and 0 from J; bases not matched to a gene: 7.

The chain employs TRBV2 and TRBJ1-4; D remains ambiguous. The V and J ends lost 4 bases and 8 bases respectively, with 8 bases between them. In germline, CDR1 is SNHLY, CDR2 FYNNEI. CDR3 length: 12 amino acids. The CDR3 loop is CASSVPREKLFF. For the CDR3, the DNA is TGTGCCAGCAGTGTCCCGAGGGAAAAACTGTTTTTT.

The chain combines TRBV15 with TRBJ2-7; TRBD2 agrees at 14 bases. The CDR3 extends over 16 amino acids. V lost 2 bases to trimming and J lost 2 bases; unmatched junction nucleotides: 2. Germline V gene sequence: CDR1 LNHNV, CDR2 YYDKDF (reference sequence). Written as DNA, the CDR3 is TGTGCCACCAGCAGACCGGGACTAGCGGGAGCCTACGAGCAGTACTTC. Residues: CATSRPGLAGAYEQYF.

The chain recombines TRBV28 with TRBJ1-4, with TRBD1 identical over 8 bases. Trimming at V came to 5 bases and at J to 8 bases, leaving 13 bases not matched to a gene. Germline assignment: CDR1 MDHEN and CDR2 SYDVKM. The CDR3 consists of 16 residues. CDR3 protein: CASSLRPPRGPEKLFF. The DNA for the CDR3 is TGTGCCAGCAGTCTTAGACCACCCAGGGGGCCGGAAAAACTGTTTTTT.

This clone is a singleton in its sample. CDR3 sequence: CASSSGKGGDTQYF. CDR3 DNA: TGTGCCAGCTCTTCGGGTAAGGGAGGTGATACGCAGTATTTT. The genes are TRBV6-6 and TRBJ2-3; weak D call: TRBD2 (6 bases). The length of the CDR3 is 14 residues. The V end lost 8 bases, the J end lost 6 bases, and 18 bases lay between the germline ends. Germline CDR1 is MNHNY and CDR2 is SVGAGI (reference sequence).

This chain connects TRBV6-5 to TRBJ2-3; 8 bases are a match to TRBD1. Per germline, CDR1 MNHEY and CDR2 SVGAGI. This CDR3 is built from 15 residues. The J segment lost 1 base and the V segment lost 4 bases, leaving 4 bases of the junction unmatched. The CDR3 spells CASSFLDRGTDTQYF. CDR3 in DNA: TGTGCCAGCAGTTTCCTGGACAGGGGCACAGATACGCAGTATTTT.

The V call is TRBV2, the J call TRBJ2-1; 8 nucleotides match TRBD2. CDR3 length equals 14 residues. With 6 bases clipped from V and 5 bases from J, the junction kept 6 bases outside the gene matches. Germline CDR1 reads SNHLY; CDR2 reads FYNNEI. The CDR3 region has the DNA TGTGCCAGCAGAGAGCGGGGGACTCACAATGAGCAGTTCTTC. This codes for CASRERGTHNEQFF.

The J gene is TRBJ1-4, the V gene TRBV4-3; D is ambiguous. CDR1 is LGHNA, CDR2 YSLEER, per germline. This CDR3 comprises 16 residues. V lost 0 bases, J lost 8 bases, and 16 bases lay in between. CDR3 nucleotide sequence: TGCGCCAGCAGCCAAGACGTTACGGGAAGTGGAGAAAAACTGTTTTTT. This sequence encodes CASSQDVTGSGEKLFF.

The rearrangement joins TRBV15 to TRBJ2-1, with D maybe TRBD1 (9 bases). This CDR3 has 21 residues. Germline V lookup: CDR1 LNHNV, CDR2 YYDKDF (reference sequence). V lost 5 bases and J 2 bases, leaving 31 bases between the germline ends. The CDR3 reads CATSRSPGQGLVGLPYNEQFF. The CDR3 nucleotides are TGTGCCACCAGCCGGAGCCCGGGACAGGGACTAGTCGGGCTACCCTACAATGAGCAGTTCTTC.

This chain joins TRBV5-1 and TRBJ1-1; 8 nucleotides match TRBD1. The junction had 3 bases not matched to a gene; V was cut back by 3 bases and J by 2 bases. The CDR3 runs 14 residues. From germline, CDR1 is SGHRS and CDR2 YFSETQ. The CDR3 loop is CASSSGTGNTEAFF. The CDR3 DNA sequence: TGCGCCAGCAGCTCGGGGACAGGTAACACTGAAGCTTTCTTT.

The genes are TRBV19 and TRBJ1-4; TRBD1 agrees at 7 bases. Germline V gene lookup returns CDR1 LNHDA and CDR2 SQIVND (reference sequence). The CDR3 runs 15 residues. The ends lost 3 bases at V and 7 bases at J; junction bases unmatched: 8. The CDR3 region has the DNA TGTGCCAGTAGTATGGGACCGGGACAGACTGAAAAACTGTTTTTT. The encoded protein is CASSMGPGQTEKLFF.

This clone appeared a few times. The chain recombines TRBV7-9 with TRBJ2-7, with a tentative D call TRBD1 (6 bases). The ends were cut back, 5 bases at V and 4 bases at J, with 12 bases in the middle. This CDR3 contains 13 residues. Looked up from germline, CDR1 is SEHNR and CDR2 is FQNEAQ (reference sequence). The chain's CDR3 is CASSGEGGYEQYF. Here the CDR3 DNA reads TGTGCCAGCAGCGGAGAAGGGGGTTACGAGCAGTACTTC.

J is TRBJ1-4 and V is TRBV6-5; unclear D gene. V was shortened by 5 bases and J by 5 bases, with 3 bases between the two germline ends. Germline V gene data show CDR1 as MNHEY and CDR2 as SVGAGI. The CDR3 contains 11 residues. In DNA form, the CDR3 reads TGTGCCAGCAGTCAAAATGAAAAACTGTTTTTT. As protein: CASSQNEKLFF.

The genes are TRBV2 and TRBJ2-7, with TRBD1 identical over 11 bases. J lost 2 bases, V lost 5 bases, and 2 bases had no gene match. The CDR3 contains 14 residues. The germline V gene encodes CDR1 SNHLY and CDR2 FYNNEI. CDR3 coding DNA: TGTGCCAGCAGTTCGGACAGGGGGCCCTACGAGCAGTACTTC. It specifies CASSSDRGPYEQYF.